This T cell receptor beta chain stems from a study of blood T cells in healthy people across ages. Germline lookup yields CDR1 ENHRY and CDR2 SYGVKD. CDR3 size: 12 residues. V was shortened by 1 base and J by 7 bases, with 8 bases between the two germline ends. A second PCR of 7 to 11 cycles used a sample-barcoded 5' primer and a J-beta primer mix. TCRdb analysed the 5' RACE reads with MiXCR anew, one entry per CDR3 protein. The sample comprises around 870,000 distinct CDR3 sequences, 29% of which are singletons, and roughly 17% rests with the top ten. This clonotype has a handful of counts. This sequence may be a read error, since a much larger clone differs from it by one base.

This TCR was sampled from a woman of 80 years or more in good health. The specimen was blood. The chain joins TRBV10-3 to TRBJ2-7; possibly TRBD1 or TRBD2 for D (5 bases each). In DNA form, the CDR3 reads TGTGCCATCAGTGAGTGGGGGAATGAGCAGTACTTC. Amino acid sequence: CAISEWGNEQYF.